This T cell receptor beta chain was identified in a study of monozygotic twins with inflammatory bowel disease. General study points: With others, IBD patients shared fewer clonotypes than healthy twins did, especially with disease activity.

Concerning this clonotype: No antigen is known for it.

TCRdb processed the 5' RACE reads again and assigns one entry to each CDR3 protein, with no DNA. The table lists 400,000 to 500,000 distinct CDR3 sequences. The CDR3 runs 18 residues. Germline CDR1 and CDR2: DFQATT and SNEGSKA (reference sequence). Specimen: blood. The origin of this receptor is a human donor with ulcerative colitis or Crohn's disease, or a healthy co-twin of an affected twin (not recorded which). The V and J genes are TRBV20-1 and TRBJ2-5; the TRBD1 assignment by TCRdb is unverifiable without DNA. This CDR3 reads CSARVWTGVDFVGETQYF.